The entry below describes one TCR beta chain. Its matching antigen is unknown. The repertoire was sequenced with immunoSEQ multiplex PCR; TCRdb's copy has only in-frame clones and lacks some. Of about 94,000 clones listed, around 86% are singletons. The sample comes from a study of OX40 agonist ivuxolimab in advanced cancers. Looking at the study overall: Three dose-escalation patients had partial responses: one with hepatocellular carcinoma and two with cutaneous melanoma. Study-wide findings and caveats: Fewer expanded clones were found on average in CD4+ than in CD8+ T cells.

Blood sampling was done at baseline, cycle 4 day 1, and cycle 7 day 1. The clonotype was recovered from an adult with an advanced solid tumor such as melanoma, head and neck, liver or kidney cancer. Sequenced here: CD4+ or CD8+ T cells sorted from blood, sampled in a trial of the OX40 agonist ivuxolimab.

The CDR3: CASSQRNDGLGETQYF. In DNA form, the CDR3 reads TGCGCCAGCAGCCAAAGGAACGACGGTCTGGGAGAGACCCAGTACTTC. The chain combines TRBV4-1 with TRBJ2-5, with unresolved D. V lost 2 bases to trimming and J lost 4 bases, with 17 bases between them. The CDR3 consists of 16 residues. Germline CDR1 reads MGHRA; CDR2 reads YSYEKL.